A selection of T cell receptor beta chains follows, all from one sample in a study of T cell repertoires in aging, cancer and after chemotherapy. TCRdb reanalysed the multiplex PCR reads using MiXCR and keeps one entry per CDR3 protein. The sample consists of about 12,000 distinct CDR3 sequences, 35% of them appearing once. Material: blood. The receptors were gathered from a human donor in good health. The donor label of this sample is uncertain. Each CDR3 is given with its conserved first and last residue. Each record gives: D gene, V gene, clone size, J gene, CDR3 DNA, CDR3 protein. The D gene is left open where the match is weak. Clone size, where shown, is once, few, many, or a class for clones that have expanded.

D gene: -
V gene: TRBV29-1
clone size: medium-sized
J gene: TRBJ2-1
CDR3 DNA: TGCAGCGTCGCCACATACAATGAGCAGTTCTTC
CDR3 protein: CSVATYNEQFF

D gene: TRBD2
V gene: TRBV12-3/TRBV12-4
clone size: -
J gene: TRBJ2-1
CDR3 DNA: TGTGCCAGCAGTCCCGGACTAGCCGTCAATGAGCAGTTCTTC
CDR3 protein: CASSPGLAVNEQFF

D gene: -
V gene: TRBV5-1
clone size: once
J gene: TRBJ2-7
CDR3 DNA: TGCGCCAGCAGCTTGGCGGCAGGTTTAACCTACGAGCAGTACTTC
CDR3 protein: CASSLAAGLTYEQYF

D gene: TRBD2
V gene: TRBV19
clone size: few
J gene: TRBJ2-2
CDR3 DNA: TGTGCCAGTAGTTTGGGACTAGCGGGAGGACGGACCGGGGAGCTGTTTTTT
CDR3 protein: CASSLGLAGGRTGELFF

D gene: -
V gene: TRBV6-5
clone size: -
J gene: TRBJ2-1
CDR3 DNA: TGTGCCAGCAGATTGACTAGGGGCAATGAGCAGTTCTTC
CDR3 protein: CASRLTRGNEQFF

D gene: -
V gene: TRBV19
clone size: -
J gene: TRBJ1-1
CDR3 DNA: TGTGCCAGTAGTGTGGACGGCCGCACTGAAGCTTTCTTT
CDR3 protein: CASSVDGRTEAFF

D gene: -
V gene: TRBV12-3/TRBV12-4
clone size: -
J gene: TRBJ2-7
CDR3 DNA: TGTGCCAGCAGGGCAACCGCAGGGTTCCACGAGCAGTACTTC
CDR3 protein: CASRATAGFHEQYF

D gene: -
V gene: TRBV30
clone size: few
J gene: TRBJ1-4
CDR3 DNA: TGTGCCTGGAGTGGGGGTCCCACTAATGAAAAACTGTTTTTT
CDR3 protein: CAWSGGPTNEKLFF

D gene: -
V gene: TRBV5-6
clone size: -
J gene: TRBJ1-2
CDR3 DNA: TGTGCCAGCAGCCCCCCAAATCTCTATGGCTACACCTTC
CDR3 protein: CASSPPNLYGYTF

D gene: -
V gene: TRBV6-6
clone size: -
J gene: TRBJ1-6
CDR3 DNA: TGTGCCAGCAAGGAGGGCGGCTCCTATAATTCACCCCTCCACTTT
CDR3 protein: CASKEGGSYNSPLHF

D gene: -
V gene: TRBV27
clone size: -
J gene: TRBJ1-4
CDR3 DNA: TGTGCCAGCAGTAAATGGGGGGCAAGCGGTGAAAAACTGTTTTTT
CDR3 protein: CASSKWGASGEKLFF

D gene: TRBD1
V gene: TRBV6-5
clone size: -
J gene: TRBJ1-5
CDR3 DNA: TGTGCCAGCAGTTTCACAGGGGGAGTGGAGCCCCAGCATTTT
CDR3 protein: CASSFTGGVEPQHF

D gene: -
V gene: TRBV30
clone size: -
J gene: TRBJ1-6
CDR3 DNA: TGTGCCTGGAGTGGAGCAGGATCCTATAATTCACCCCTCCACTTT
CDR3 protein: CAWSGAGSYNSPLHF

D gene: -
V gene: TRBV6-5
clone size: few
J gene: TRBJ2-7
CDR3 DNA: TGTGCCAGCAGTTACTGGGGGTACGAGCAGTACTTC
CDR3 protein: CASSYWGYEQYF

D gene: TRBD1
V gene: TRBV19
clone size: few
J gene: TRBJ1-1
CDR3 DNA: TGTGCCAGTAGTATAGTCGAGACAGGGGGCGAATTTAAGACTGAAGCTTTCTTT
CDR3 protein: CASSIVETGGEFKTEAFF

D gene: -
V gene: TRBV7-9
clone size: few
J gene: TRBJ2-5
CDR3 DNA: TGTGCCAGCAGCCCCCCTGGGCTGCGCCAAGAGACCCAGTACTTC
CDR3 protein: CASSPPGLRQETQYF

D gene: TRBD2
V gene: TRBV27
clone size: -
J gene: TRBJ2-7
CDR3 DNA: TGTGCCAGCAGTTTATCAGTGGGACTAGCGGGAGGAGTTCACTACGAGCAGTACTTC
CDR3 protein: CASSLSVGLAGGVHYEQYF

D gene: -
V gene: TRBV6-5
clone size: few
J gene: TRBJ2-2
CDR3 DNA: TGTGCCAGCAGTTACTCGTGGACCGGGGAGCTGTTTTTT
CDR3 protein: CASSYSWTGELFF

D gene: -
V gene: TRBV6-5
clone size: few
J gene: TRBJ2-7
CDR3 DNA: TGTGCCAGCAGTTACAGAGCTATCCACGAGCAGTACTTC
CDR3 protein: CASSYRAIHEQYF

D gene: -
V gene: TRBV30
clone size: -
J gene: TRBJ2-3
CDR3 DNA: TGTGCCTGGAGTACCATCCACGGGAGCACAGATACGCAGTATTTT
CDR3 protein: CAWSTIHGSTDTQYF

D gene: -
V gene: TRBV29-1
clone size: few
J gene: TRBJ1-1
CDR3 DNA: TGCAGCGTCAAACAGGGTCAGAACACTGAAGCTTTCTTT
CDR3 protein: CSVKQGQNTEAFF

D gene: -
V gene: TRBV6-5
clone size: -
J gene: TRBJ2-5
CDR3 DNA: TGTACCAGCAGTTACCGAGCGGGACAGGAGGAGACCCAGTACTTC
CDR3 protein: CTSSYRAGQEETQYF

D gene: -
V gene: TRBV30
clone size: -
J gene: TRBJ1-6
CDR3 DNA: TGTGCCTGGAGTGGACCGGTGGGCACCCTGGGGTCACCCCTCCACTTT
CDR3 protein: CAWSGPVGTLGSPLHF

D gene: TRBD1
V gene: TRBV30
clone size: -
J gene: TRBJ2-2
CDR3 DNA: TGTGCCTGGGAAACAGGGGCGGGCACCGGGGAGCTGTTTTTT
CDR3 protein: CAWETGAGTGELFF

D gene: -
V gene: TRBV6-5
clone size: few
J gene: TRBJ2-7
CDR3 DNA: TGTGCCACTCGAAATTACCCCGAGCAGTACTTC
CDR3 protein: CATRNYPEQYF

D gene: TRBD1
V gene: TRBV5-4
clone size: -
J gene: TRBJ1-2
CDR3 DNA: TGTGCCAGCAGCTATGGGAGGGACAGGGCCTATGGCTACACCTTC
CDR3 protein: CASSYGRDRAYGYTF

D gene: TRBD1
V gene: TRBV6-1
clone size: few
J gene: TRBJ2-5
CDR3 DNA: TGTGCCAGCAGTGAAGGACAGGGGTTTACAGAGACCCAGTACTTC
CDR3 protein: CASSEGQGFTETQYF

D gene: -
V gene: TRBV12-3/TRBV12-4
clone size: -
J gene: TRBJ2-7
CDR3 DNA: TGTGCCAGCAGTTTAGGGGGACTTCAAGAGCAGTACTTC
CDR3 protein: CASSLGGLQEQYF

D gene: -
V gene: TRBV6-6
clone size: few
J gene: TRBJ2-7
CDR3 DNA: TGTGCCAGCACCCTTGGCGTAGCCTACGAGCAGTACTTC
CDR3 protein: CASTLGVAYEQYF

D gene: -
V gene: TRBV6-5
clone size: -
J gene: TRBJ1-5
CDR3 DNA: TGTGCCAGCAGGCGCAGGGGTGAGCAGCCCCAGCATTTT
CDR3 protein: CASRRRGEQPQHF

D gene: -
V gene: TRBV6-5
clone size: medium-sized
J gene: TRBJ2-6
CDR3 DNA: TGTGCCAGCAGTTACTCACTGGGCTCGTCCGGGGCCAACGTCCTGACTTTC
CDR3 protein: CASSYSLGSSGANVLTF

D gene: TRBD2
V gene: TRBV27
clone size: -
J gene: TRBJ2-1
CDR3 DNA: TGTGCCACGTCGCCGCCCGCAGCGGGAGGGCCCCCTACCTACAATGAGCAGTTCTTC
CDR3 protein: CATSPPAAGGPPTYNEQFF

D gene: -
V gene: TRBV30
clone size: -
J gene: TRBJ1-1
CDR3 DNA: TGTGCCTGGAGTATTCGAAGGGGGGACACTGAAGCTTTCTTT
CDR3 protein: CAWSIRRGDTEAFF

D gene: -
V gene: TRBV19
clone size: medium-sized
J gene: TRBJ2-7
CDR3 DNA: TGTGCCAGTAGTATTCGCGGGCACGGGGAGCAGTACTTC
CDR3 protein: CASSIRGHGEQYF

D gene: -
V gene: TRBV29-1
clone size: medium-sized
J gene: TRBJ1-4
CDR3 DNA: TGCAGCGTCTGGGCCAAAAATGAAAAACTGTTTTTT
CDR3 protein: CSVWAKNEKLFF

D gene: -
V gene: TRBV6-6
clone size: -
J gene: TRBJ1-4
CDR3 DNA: TGTGCCAGCAGATCGACAGGTCCGAGTAATGAAAAACTGTTTTTT
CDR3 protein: CASRSTGPSNEKLFF

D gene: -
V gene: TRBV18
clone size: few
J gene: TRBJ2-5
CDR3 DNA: TGTGCCAGCTCACCAGGTCGTCTAGTAGAGACCCAGTACTTC
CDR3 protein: CASSPGRLVETQYF

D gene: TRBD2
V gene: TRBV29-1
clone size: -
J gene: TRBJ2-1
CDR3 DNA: TGCAGCGTTGGGACTAGCGGGAGCCCCGATGAGCAGTTCTTC
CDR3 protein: CSVGTSGSPDEQFF